The 18 T cell receptor beta chains below were found in one sample sequenced in a study of CD8 T cells in ankylosing spondylitis. Each CDR3 protein gets one entry after TCRdb re-called the 5' RACE reads with MiXCR. The table lists around 480,000 distinct CDR3 sequences, roughly 15% of them singletons. Their specific antigens are unknown. Study results and limitations: What appeared characteristic of ankylosing spondylitis blood was a TCR beta motif of fewer than ten highly homologous variants.

The sequenced sample was blood, either unsorted or a sorted T cell fraction (not recorded which). These receptors all come from a male donor with ankylosing spondylitis.

Written as DNA, the CDR3 is TGTGCCAGCAGCCATTTCCCTGGGGAGTACACCGGGGAGCTGTTTTTT. This encodes CASSHFPGEYTGELFF. This chain uses TRBV3-1 with TRBJ2-2, with D maybe TRBD2 (5 bases). Trimming removed 3 bases from V and 3 bases from J, with 14 bases in between. CDR1 and CDR2 from the germline V gene are LGHDT and YNNKEL (reference sequence). The CDR3 totals 16 residues. The full variable domain, with the rest looked up from reference TRBV3-1 and TRBJ2-2, is DTAVSQTPKYLVTQMGNDKSIKCEQNLGHDTMYWYKQDSKKFLKIMFSYNNKELIINETVPNRFSPKSPDKAHLNLHINSLELGDSAVYFCASSHFPGEYTGELFFGEGSRLTVL.

This clonotype was detected only a few times. Its ends do not fully match the called genes, so a read error is possible. V gene TRBV7-7 combines with J gene TRBJ1-4; 7 bases line up with TRBD1. The CDR3 length is 15 residues. Germline values: CDR1 SSHAT, CDR2 FNYEAQ (reference sequence). CDR3 DNA: TGTGCTAGCAGCGCCGGGACAGCTCCTAATGAAAAACTGTTTTTT. Encoded protein: CASSAGTAPNEKLFF.

The chain is built from TRBV3-1 and TRBJ2-7, with 9 bases aligning to TRBD1. This CDR3 comprises 15 residues. V was clipped by 2 bases and J by 3 bases; unmatched bases: 5. Germline V gene lookup returns CDR1 LGHDT and CDR2 YNNKEL (reference sequence). The CDR3 is CASSQQGGQGYEQYF. The CDR3 DNA is TGTGCCAGCAGCCAACAGGGGGGACAGGGCTACGAGCAGTACTTC.

The rearrangement links TRBV20-1 to TRBJ2-3; D unclear. The V gene's germline CDR1 is DFQATT and CDR2 SNEGSKA (reference sequence). The CDR3 totals 16 residues. Trimming removed 5 bases at V and 6 bases at J, with 24 bases between. The CDR3 DNA follows: TGCAGTGCTCTCCGACCTGGGGTCGGATTTGTGGATACGCAGTATTTT. It yields the protein CSALRPGVGFVDTQYF.

V usage is TRBV7-9 and J usage is TRBJ1-2; D is ambiguous. Germline V lookup: CDR1 SEHNR, CDR2 FQNEAQ (reference sequence). The V gene lost 0 bases and the J gene lost 4 bases, with 9 bases spanning the gap. This CDR3 has 14 amino acids. The CDR3 DNA sequence: TGTGCCAGCAGCTTAGCGACGAGCCTCTATGGCTACACCTTC. Translation: CASSLATSLYGYTF.

The chain joins TRBV12-3 or TRBV12-4 to TRBJ2-3; the D gene is possibly TRBD2 (5 bases). Trimming shortened V by 7 bases and J by 1 base, and 12 bases separated the two germline ends. This CDR3 contains 14 residues. The CDR3 bases are TGTGCCAGCACCTGGGGTAGCGGCACAGATACGCAGTATTTT. Amino acid sequence: CASTWGSGTDTQYF.

V gene TRBV2 combines with J gene TRBJ2-7; D possibly matches TRBD1 or TRBD2 (5 bases each). CDR1 and CDR2 (germline): SNHLY, FYNNEI. This CDR3 spans 14 amino acids. V was trimmed by 3 bases and J by 2 bases, leaving 11 bases between them. CDR3 in amino acids: CASSEGSGPYEQYF. In DNA form, the CDR3 reads TGTGCCAGCAGTGAGGGGTCGGGGCCCTACGAGCAGTACTTC.

This clonotype appeared many times. The CDR3 coding sequence is TGTGCCTGGAGTGGGAGCTACGAGCAGTACTTC. Its translation: CAWSGSYEQYF. The chain has TRBV30 and TRBJ2-7, with unresolved D. The germline V gene has CDR1 GTSNPN and CDR2 SVGIG (reference sequence). With 1 base removed from V and 3 bases from J, the gap between germline ends came to 4 bases. This CDR3 has 11 residues.

The rearrangement joins TRBV7-9 to TRBJ2-3, with D hard to call. V was clipped by 7 bases and J by 5 bases, with 10 bases between them. Germline V gene lookup returns CDR1 SEHNR and CDR2 FQNEAQ (reference sequence). The CDR3 is 12 residues long. The CDR3 region has the DNA TGTGCCAGCACCAGCCGTCAAGATACGCAGTATTTT. Its protein is CASTSRQDTQYF.

This clonotype was seen a handful of times. The genes are TRBV18 and TRBJ2-7; D could derive from TRBD1 or TRBD2 (5 bases each). V lost 0 bases to trimming and J lost 2 bases, with 5 bases between them. The CDR3 consists of 13 residues. Germline V gene sequence: CDR1 KGHSH, CDR2 LQKENI. DNA of the CDR3: TGTGCCAGCTCACCACCGGGGGCCTACGAGCAGTACTTC. It is translated as CASSPPGAYEQYF.

In this sample, this clonotype turned up a few times. The J gene is TRBJ2-2, the V gene TRBV12-3 or TRBV12-4; unclear D gene. V was clipped by 5 bases and J by 6 bases, with 1 base between them. This CDR3 contains 10 residues. This chain's CDR3 is CASSAGELFF. For the CDR3, the DNA is TGTGCCAGCAGTGCCGGGGAGCTGTTTTTT.

The table lists this clonotype with a few counts. V and J are TRBV5-1 and TRBJ1-3; D not resolved. The CDR3 runs 13 residues. Germline CDR1 reads SGHRS; CDR2 reads YFSETQ. With 6 bases removed from V and 4 bases from J, the gap between germline ends came to 11 bases. The CDR3 nucleotides are TGCGCCAGCACCTTCTCGGCCGGAAACACCATATATTTT. Translation: CASTFSAGNTIYF.

This chain connects TRBV28 to TRBJ1-1, with 11 bases that match TRBD1. V dropped 5 bases and J dropped 8; count of bases not matched to a gene: 10. The CDR3 is 15 residues long. The germline gives CDR1 MDHEN, CDR2 SYDVKM. The CDR3 bases are TGTGCCAGCAGTACAACCCGGACAGGGGGCCGAGAAGCTTTCTTT. It yields the protein CASSTTRTGGREAFF.

The gene calls are TRBV7-8 and TRBJ1-3; D perhaps matches TRBD1 (6 bases). The CDR3 runs 16 residues. Trimming left V 5 bases short and J 0 bases short, with 14 bases between. Germline CDR1 SGHVS, CDR2 FQNEAQ. In DNA form, the CDR3 reads TGTGCCAGCAGCACCGGACAGACTGGCTCTGGAAACACCATATATTTT. Its translation is CASSTGQTGSGNTIYF. The full variable domain, in which reference TRBV7-8 and TRBJ1-3 provide the parts outside the CDR3, is GAGVSQSPRYKVAKRGQDVALRCDPISGHVSLFWYQQALGQGPEFLTYFQNEAQLDKSGLPSDRFFAERPEGSVSTLKIQRTQQEDSAVYLCASSTGQTGSGNTIYFGEGSWLTVV.

This sequence joins TRBV18 and TRBJ1-4, with D unclear. Germline CDR1 reads KGHSH; CDR2 reads LQKENI. With 5 bases removed from V and 5 bases from J, the gap between germline ends came to 9 bases. The CDR3 contains 13 residues. CDR3 bases: TGTGCCAGCTCAATACAGCAAAATGAAAAACTGTTTTTT. This gives the protein CASSIQQNEKLFF.

Points on this clonotype: The CDR3 does not close with the conserved phenylalanine or tryptophan, likely indicating a read error. This rearrangement joins TRBV3-1 to TRBJ1-2; 7 positions match TRBD1. CDR3 size: 17 residues. The germline V gene encodes CDR1 LGHDT and CDR2 YNNKEL (reference sequence). J gave up 4 bases and V 5 bases, and 16 bases lay outside the gene matches. The CDR3 DNA sequence: TGTGCCAGCAGCAAACGGGACAGCGGAGTTCTGGGCTATGGCTACACCGTC. Protein product: CASSKRDSGVLGYGYTV.

As concerns this clonotype: A much larger clone differs from this one at a single base, so this may be a read error. CDR3 in DNA: TGTGCCAGCAGGGGGACTAGCTCCGGGGAGCTGTTTTTT. It translates to CASRGTSSGELFF. This rearrangement joins TRBV28 to TRBJ2-2; 9 bases are shared with TRBD2. V lost 6 bases, J lost 6 bases, and 2 bases stayed unmatched. The CDR3 is made up of 13 amino acids. Germline values: CDR1 MDHEN, CDR2 SYDVKM.

Many counts were recorded for this clonotype. The rearrangement uses TRBV12-3 or TRBV12-4 and TRBJ2-1; no clear D gene. Trimming stripped 2 bases from V and 0 bases from J, with 5 bases between. The CDR3 spans 14 residues. The CDR3 nucleotides are TGTGCCAGCAGTTTAACAGCCTCCTACAATGAGCAGTTCTTC. Translated, it gives CASSLTASYNEQFF.